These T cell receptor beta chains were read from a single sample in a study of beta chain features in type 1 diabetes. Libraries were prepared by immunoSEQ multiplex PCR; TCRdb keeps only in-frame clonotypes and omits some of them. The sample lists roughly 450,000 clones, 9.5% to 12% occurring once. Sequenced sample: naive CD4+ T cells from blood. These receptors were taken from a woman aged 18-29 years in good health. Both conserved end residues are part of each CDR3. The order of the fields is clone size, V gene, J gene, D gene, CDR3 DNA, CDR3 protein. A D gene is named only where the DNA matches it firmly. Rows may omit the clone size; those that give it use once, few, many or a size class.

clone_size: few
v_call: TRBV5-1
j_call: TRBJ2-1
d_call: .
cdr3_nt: TGCGCCAGCAGCTTGTCTGGCGGATCCTACAATGAGCAGTTCTTC
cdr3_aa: CASSLSGGSYNEQFF

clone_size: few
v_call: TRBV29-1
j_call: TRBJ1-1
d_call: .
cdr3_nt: TGCAGCGTTGCCCTGACCCCTGAAGCTTTCTTT
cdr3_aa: CSVALTPEAFF

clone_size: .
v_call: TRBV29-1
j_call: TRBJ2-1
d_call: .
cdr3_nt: TGCAGCGTTGATTCCTATGCCCCCAACAATGAGCAGTTCTTC
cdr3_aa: CSVDSYAPNNEQFF

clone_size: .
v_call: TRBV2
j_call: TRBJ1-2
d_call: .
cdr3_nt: TGTGCCAGCAGCCCCGACATTAACTATGGCTACACCTTC
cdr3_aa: CASSPDINYGYTF

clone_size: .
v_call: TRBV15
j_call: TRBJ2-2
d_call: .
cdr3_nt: TGTGCCACCAGCAGGGACATTGCCACCGGGGAGCTGTTTTTT
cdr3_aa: CATSRDIATGELFF

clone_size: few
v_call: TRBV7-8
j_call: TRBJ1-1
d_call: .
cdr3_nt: TGTGCCAGCAGCTTAGGACCAGCCGGCACTGAAGCTTTCTTT
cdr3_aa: CASSLGPAGTEAFF

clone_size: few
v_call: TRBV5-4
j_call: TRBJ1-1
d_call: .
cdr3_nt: TGTGCCAGCAGCTTGGCCGGAGCAGGGCCTCCGAACACTGAAGCTTTCTTT
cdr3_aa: CASSLAGAGPPNTEAFF

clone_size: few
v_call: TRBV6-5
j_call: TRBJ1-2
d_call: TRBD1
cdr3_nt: TGTGCCAGCAGGTGGGGACAGGGTGGCTACACCTTC
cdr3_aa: CASRWGQGGYTF

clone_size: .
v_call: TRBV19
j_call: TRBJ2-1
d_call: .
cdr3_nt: TGTGCCAGTAGTATATCCGGTTTCGGTGAGCAGTTCTTC
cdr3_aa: CASSISGFGEQFF

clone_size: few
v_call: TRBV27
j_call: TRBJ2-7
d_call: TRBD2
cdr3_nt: TGTGCCACCCGGGCTAGCGGGAGATCTGCCGAGCAGTACTTC
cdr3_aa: CATRASGRSAEQYF

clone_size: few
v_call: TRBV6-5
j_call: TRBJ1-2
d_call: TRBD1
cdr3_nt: TGTGCCAGCAGCCTAGGACAGGGCTACTATGGCTACACCTTC
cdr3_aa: CASSLGQGYYGYTF

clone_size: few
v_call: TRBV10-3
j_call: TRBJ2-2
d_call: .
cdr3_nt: TGTGCCATCAGTGAGTCGGCCGGGGAGCTGTTTTTT
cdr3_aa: CAISESAGELFF

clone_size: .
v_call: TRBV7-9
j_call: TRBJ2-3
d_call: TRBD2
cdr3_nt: TGTGCCAGCAGCTTTGGACTAGCGGGGTTTGCTAGTACGCAGTATTTT
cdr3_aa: CASSFGLAGFASTQYF

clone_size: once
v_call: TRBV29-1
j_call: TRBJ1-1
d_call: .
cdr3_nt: TGCAGCGTTGGTTTACAGAGGGTAACTGAAGCTTTCTTT
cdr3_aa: CSVGLQRVTEAFF